These T cell receptor beta chains were read from a single sample in a study of response to subunit inactivated influenza vaccine. One entry per CDR3 protein results from TCRdb running MiXCR on the RT-PCR reads. The sample shows more than 250,000 distinct CDR3 sequences, about a fifth of them seen only once. Source: PBMCs from blood, taken about 20 months after vaccination. The receptor source for this set is a man aged 50 to 69 who received an inactivated influenza vaccine. CDR3s include the opening cysteine and the closing phenylalanine or tryptophan. A D gene is named only where the DNA matches it firmly. The size field is filled for only some rows; it gives once, few, many or a size class.

clone size: NA; D gene: NA; V gene: TRBV6-5; J gene: TRBJ1-4; CDR3 protein: CASSYRRGGEKLFF; CDR3 DNA: TGTGCCAGCAGTTACAGGCGAGGAGGGGAAAAACTGTTTTTT
clone size: few; D gene: NA; V gene: TRBV9; J gene: TRBJ2-1; CDR3 protein: CASSVATRHNEQFF; CDR3 DNA: TGTGCCAGCAGCGTAGCGACTCGGCACAATGAGCAGTTCTTC
clone size: many; D gene: NA; V gene: TRBV6-1; J gene: TRBJ1-5; CDR3 protein: CASSGPGQRIAHQPQHF; CDR3 DNA: TGTGCCAGCAGTGGCCCGGGACAAAGAATTGCACATCAGCCCCAGCATTTT
clone size: NA; D gene: TRBD1; V gene: TRBV6-1; J gene: TRBJ2-7; CDR3 protein: CASKRDRRGEQYF; CDR3 DNA: TGTGCCAGCAAAAGGGACAGGCGGGGCGAGCAGTACTTC
clone size: NA; D gene: NA; V gene: TRBV30; J gene: TRBJ1-2; CDR3 protein: CAWSAGHYGYTF; CDR3 DNA: TGTGCCTGGAGTGCGGGACACTATGGCTACACCTTC
clone size: NA; D gene: TRBD1; V gene: TRBV28; J gene: TRBJ2-3; CDR3 protein: CASRGTGKTSHRDTQYF; CDR3 DNA: TGTGCCAGCCGAGGGACAGGGAAGACCTCCCACAGGGATACGCAGTATTTT
clone size: NA; D gene: TRBD1; V gene: TRBV7-9; J gene: TRBJ1-2; CDR3 protein: CASSPLGQGFGYTF; CDR3 DNA: TGTGCCAGCAGCCCCCTCGGACAGGGGTTTGGCTACACCTTC
clone size: many; D gene: TRBD1; V gene: TRBV5-1; J gene: TRBJ1-4; CDR3 protein: CASSPGQGREKLFF; CDR3 DNA: TGCGCCAGCAGCCCCGGACAGGGGAGGGAAAAACTGTTTTTT
clone size: NA; D gene: NA; V gene: TRBV7-9; J gene: TRBJ2-1; CDR3 protein: CASSPQGEQFF; CDR3 DNA: TGTGCCAGCAGCCCTCAGGGCGAGCAGTTCTTC
clone size: NA; D gene: TRBD1; V gene: TRBV12-3/TRBV12-4; J gene: TRBJ2-1; CDR3 protein: CASSLETGAAKTTYNEQFF; CDR3 DNA: TGTGCCAGCAGTTTAGAGACAGGGGCCGCAAAGACTACCTACAATGAGCAGTTCTTC
clone size: many; D gene: TRBD1; V gene: TRBV6-5; J gene: TRBJ2-1; CDR3 protein: CASSTPGTAHNEQFF; CDR3 DNA: TGTGCCAGCAGTACTCCCGGGACAGCCCACAATGAGCAGTTCTTC
clone size: few; D gene: NA; V gene: TRBV3-1; J gene: TRBJ2-5; CDR3 protein: CASSQNMQLQYF; CDR3 DNA: TGTGCCAGCAGCCAAAATATGCAGCTACAGTACTTC
clone size: few; D gene: TRBD1; V gene: TRBV4-3; J gene: TRBJ1-2; CDR3 protein: CASSQSTGGSGYTF; CDR3 DNA: TGCGCCAGCAGCCAATCTACAGGGGGCTCTGGCTACACCTTC
clone size: NA; D gene: TRBD1; V gene: TRBV11-2; J gene: TRBJ1-1; CDR3 protein: CASSLLRTGGASEAFF; CDR3 DNA: TGTGCCAGCAGCTTACTTAGGACAGGGGGGGCCTCTGAAGCTTTCTTT
clone size: NA; D gene: NA; V gene: TRBV28; J gene: TRBJ2-7; CDR3 protein: CASSLALAAQLYEQYF; CDR3 DNA: TGTGCCAGCAGTCTCGCTTTGGCAGCCCAACTCTACGAGCAGTACTTC
clone size: NA; D gene: NA; V gene: TRBV10-3; J gene: TRBJ1-5; CDR3 protein: CATGTDSNQPQHF; CDR3 DNA: TGTGCCACAGGGACGGATAGCAATCAGCCCCAGCATTTT
clone size: few; D gene: NA; V gene: TRBV11-1; J gene: TRBJ2-5; CDR3 protein: CASSLSLRRGLAPQETQYF; CDR3 DNA: TGTGCCAGCAGCTTATCTCTACGACGTGGGTTGGCACCTCAAGAGACCCAGTACTTC
clone size: NA; D gene: TRBD2; V gene: TRBV30; J gene: TRBJ2-2; CDR3 protein: CAWRPGLAGDGGELFF; CDR3 DNA: TGTGCCTGGAGGCCAGGACTCGCGGGAGACGGCGGGGAGCTGTTTTTT
clone size: NA; D gene: NA; V gene: TRBV5-5; J gene: TRBJ1-1; CDR3 protein: CASSKSETGLTEAFF; CDR3 DNA: TGTGCCAGCAGTAAGTCCGAGACAGGCCTCACTGAAGCTTTCTTT
clone size: few; D gene: TRBD1; V gene: TRBV12-3/TRBV12-4; J gene: TRBJ1-5; CDR3 protein: CASSLSAGGQPQHF; CDR3 DNA: TGTGCCAGCAGTTTATCGGCAGGGGGCCAGCCCCAGCATTTT
clone size: few; D gene: NA; V gene: TRBV7-9; J gene: TRBJ1-6; CDR3 protein: CASAPLLSGFGNSPLHF; CDR3 DNA: TGTGCCAGCGCCCCGCTTCTATCAGGGTTCGGGAATTCACCCCTCCACTTT
clone size: NA; D gene: TRBD2; V gene: TRBV5-5; J gene: TRBJ2-5; CDR3 protein: CASSLDAGGQETQYF; CDR3 DNA: TGTGCCAGCAGCTTGGATGCGGGGGGGCAAGAGACCCAGTACTTC